These 18 T cell receptor beta chains originate from one sample sequenced in a study of glioma-infiltrating T cells after dendritic cell vaccination. Assay used: immunoSEQ multiplex PCR; TCRdb lists only in-frame clones, some missing. The data show 95,000 or so clones, with over 65% seen just once and 2.5% to 3% held by the top ten. The material was blood, obtained before dendritic cell vaccination. These receptors were collected from a human donor with glioblastoma.

The chain has TRBV7-6 and TRBJ1-2; 7 nucleotides line up with TRBD1. The CDR3 has 14 residues. J was trimmed by 0 bases and V by 4 bases; bases with no gene match: 2. The germline V gene has CDR1 SGHVS and CDR2 FNYEAQ. The CDR3: CASSSGGPNYGYTF. CDR3 DNA: TGTGCCAGCAGCTCAGGGGGGCCTAACTATGGCTACACCTTC. The whole variable domain, remainder taken from reference TRBV7-6 and TRBJ1-2, is GAGVSQSPRYKVTKRGQDVALRCDPISGHVSLYWYRQALGQGPEFLTYFNYEAQQDKSGLPNDRFSAERPEGSISTLTIQRTEQRDSAMYRCASSSGGPNYGYTFGSGTRLTVV.

This clone occurred a few times. The chain is built from TRBV5-1 and TRBJ2-5, with 11 bases identical to TRBD1. Germline assignment: CDR1 SGHRS and CDR2 YFSETQ. The CDR3 is made up of 15 amino acids. Trimming cost V 5 bases and J 5 bases; bases outside gene matches: 8. CDR3 region: CASRVGQGEWETQYF. The CDR3 DNA reads as TGCGCCAGCAGAGTGGGACAGGGGGAATGGGAGACCCAGTACTTC.

This clone was picked up one time. The rearrangement joins TRBV4-1 to TRBJ2-1; unclear D gene. CDR3 size: 14 residues. Trimming left V 0 bases short and J 5 bases short, with 8 bases between. Looked up from germline, CDR1 is MGHRA and CDR2 is YSYEKL. The CDR3 loop is CASSQDPSDNEQFF. The CDR3 DNA is TGCGCCAGCAGCCAAGATCCGTCCGACAATGAGCAGTTCTTC.

The V gene is TRBV9, the J gene TRBJ1-2; 7 nucleotides match TRBD1. This CDR3 contains 15 residues. CDR1 is SGDLS and CDR2 is YYNGEE in the germline V gene. Germline trimming cut 1 base from V and 3 bases from J; bases unmatched to any gene: 6. CDR3 in DNA: TGTGCCAGCAGCGTATCGGACAGGACCTACTATGGCTACACCTTC. This translates into CASSVSDRTYYGYTF.

The chain links TRBV25-1 to TRBJ1-1, with D possibly TRBD1 on 5 matching bases. The germline V and J ends were trimmed by 8 bases and 2 bases, with 12 bases remaining between them. The CDR3 consists of 13 residues. Germline V gene sequence: CDR1 MGHDK, CDR2 SYGVNS. The CDR3 is CASQTDSNTEAFF. Here the CDR3 DNA reads TGTGCCAGCCAGACTGACAGTAACACTGAAGCTTTCTTT.

The rearrangement uses TRBV7-9 and TRBJ1-2; D might be TRBD1 (5 bases). There are 14 residues in the CDR3. Trimming stripped 6 bases from V and 4 bases from J, with 15 bases between. The germline V gene has CDR1 SEHNR and CDR2 FQNEAQ (reference sequence). The CDR3 region is CASRSGLTLYGYTF. The CDR3 DNA sequence: TGTGCCAGCAGATCAGGGTTGACTCTCTATGGCTACACCTTC.

This chain links TRBV29-1 with TRBJ2-7; weak D call: TRBD2 (6 bases). This CDR3 is 13 amino acids long. Per the germline V gene, CDR1 is SQVTM and CDR2 is ANQGSEA. V lost 5 bases, J lost 0 bases, and 11 bases lay in between. In nucleotides, the CDR3 is TGCAGCGTTCGGGACTTACACTCCTACGAGCAGTACTTC. Its protein is CSVRDLHSYEQYF.

This chain links TRBV5-1 with TRBJ2-6; 9 positions agree with TRBD1. Looked up from germline, CDR1 is SGHRS and CDR2 is YFSETQ. There are 19 residues in the CDR3. V lost 4 bases, J lost 2 bases, and 13 bases stayed unmatched. The CDR3 DNA reads TGCGCCAGCAGCCAGCTATGGGGACAGGGATCCCCTGGGGCCAACGTCCTGACTTTC. Translated, it gives CASSQLWGQGSPGANVLTF. The entire variable domain, with the rest obtained from reference TRBV5-1 and TRBJ2-6, is as follows: KAGVTQTPRYLIKTRGQQVTLSCSPISGHRSVSWYQQTPGQGLQFLFEYFSETQRNKGNFPGRFSGRQFSNSRSEMNVSTLELGDSALYLCASSQLWGQGSPGANVLTFGAGSRLTVL.

V is TRBV2 and J is TRBJ2-2; TRBD2 might be the D (6 bases). Germline CDR1 and CDR2: SNHLY and FYNNEI. Trimming stripped 0 bases from V and 6 bases from J, with 8 bases between. The CDR3 loop spans 14 amino acids. CDR3 sequence: CASSEARLAGELFF. Here the CDR3 DNA reads TGTGCCAGCAGTGAAGCGCGACTAGCCGGGGAGCTGTTTTTT.

This chain links TRBV19 with TRBJ1-2; D might be TRBD1 (5 bases). V lost 3 bases to trimming and J lost 4 bases, with 9 bases between them. This CDR3 region has 13 residues. Germline V gene sequence: CDR1 LNHDA, CDR2 SQIVND (reference sequence). The CDR3 DNA reads TGTGCCAGTAGTATCGACAGCTCCTATGGCTACACCTTC. It specifies CASSIDSSYGYTF.

As DNA, the CDR3 is TGTGCCAGCACCTTACAGATCGTAGGTGAAGCTTTCTTT. Translated: CASTLQIVGEAFF. The rearrangement uses TRBV2 and TRBJ1-1; D uncertain. In germline, CDR1 is SNHLY, CDR2 FYNNEI. Between the trimmed V and J ends, which lost 7 bases and 7 bases, there was a span of 16 bases. The CDR3 spans 13 residues.

This clone was detected a few times. This rearrangement joins TRBV2 to TRBJ2-7; 9 positions match TRBD1. There are 15 residues in the CDR3. The germline CDR1 and CDR2 sequences are SNHLY and FYNNEI. Losses at the gene ends were 11 bases for V and 1 base for J; bases not matched to a gene: 12. The CDR3 protein is CAGRLRTGDSYEQYF. CDR3 bases: TGTGCCGGTAGACTAAGGACAGGGGATTCCTACGAGCAGTACTTC.

The gene calls are TRBV5-4 and TRBJ2-1; 10 bases match TRBD1. Germline V gene sequence: CDR1 SGHNT, CDR2 YYREEE (reference sequence). V lost 0 bases and J lost 3; bases outside the gene matches: 3. CDR3 length equals 16 residues. The CDR3 sequence is CASSLGGQGVYNEQFF. CDR3 DNA sequence: TGTGCCAGCAGCTTGGGAGGACAGGGGGTCTACAATGAGCAGTTCTTC.

There are a few counts of this clone. The V and J genes are TRBV19 and TRBJ2-1; 7 nucleotides line up with TRBD1. The CDR3 is 12 amino acids. V lost 3 bases and J lost 11; bases outside the gene matches: 4. Germline loops: CDR1 LNHDA, CDR2 SQIVND (reference sequence). CDR3 region: CASSIPGQKQFF. The DNA of the CDR3 is TGTGCCAGTAGTATCCCGGGACAGAAGCAGTTCTTC.

The chain has TRBV29-1 and TRBJ2-2; tentative D call: TRBD2 (6 bases). Germline CDR1 is SQVTM and CDR2 is ANQGSEA. CDR3 size: 12 residues. The V and J ends lost 4 bases and 9 bases respectively, with 12 bases between them. This chain's CDR3 is CSVARETRELFF. CDR3 nucleotide sequence: TGCAGCGTTGCCCGGGAGACGCGGGAGCTGTTTTTT.

The chain uses TRBV5-1 and TRBJ1-3; 8 bases line up with TRBD1. V gave up 0 bases and J gave up 0 bases; unmatched junction bases: 2. The germline CDR1 and CDR2 sequences are SGHRS and YFSETQ. The CDR3 loop spans 16 amino acids. The CDR3: CASSLAGTGSGNTIYF. CDR3 coding DNA: TGCGCCAGCAGCTTGGCCGGGACAGGCTCTGGAAACACCATATATTTT.

This rearrangement joins TRBV6-5 to TRBJ1-1; the D gene is possibly TRBD1 (6 bases). The germline gives CDR1 MNHEY, CDR2 SVGAGI. CDR3 length: 15 amino acids. Between the trimmed V and J ends, which lost 0 bases and 0 bases, there was a span of 8 bases. CDR3 protein: CASSYSGTLNTEAFF. DNA for the CDR3: TGTGCCAGCAGTTACTCCGGGACACTGAACACTGAAGCTTTCTTT.

The chain carries TRBV5-1 and TRBJ1-4; 8 bases are shared with TRBD1. J lost 3 bases, V lost 4 bases, and 5 bases had no gene match. The CDR3 length is 15 residues. Germline CDR1 SGHRS, CDR2 YFSETQ. CDR3 in DNA: TGCGCCAGCAGCCTCACAGGGGGTGCTAATGAAAAACTGTTTTTT. Its protein product is CASSLTGGANEKLFF. Complete variable domain (other parts from reference TRBV5-1 and TRBJ1-4): KAGVTQTPRYLIKTRGQQVTLSCSPISGHRSVSWYQQTPGQGLQFLFEYFSETQRNKGNFPGRFSGRQFSNSRSEMNVSTLELGDSALYLCASSLTGGANEKLFFGSGTQLSVL.